These 14 T cell receptor beta chains were sequenced from one sample in a study of T cell responses to AZD1222 COVID-19 vaccine (dated by TCRdb to about 2021). Per the publication, the time point label means: baseline before first vaccination. The library was produced with the immunoSEQ multiplex PCR assay. TCRdb carries this immuneACCESS record with in-frame sequences only. Its versions omit some clonotypes, under half of them owing to an unresolved V gene in the studies checked, with the rest unexplained. This sample has approximately 180,000 clones in its table, and roughly 88% of those were observed once. Roughly 8% of the sample is taken by the ten largest. This sample comprised peripheral blood, obtained on day 0 of AZD1222 vaccination. The receptors were sampled from an adult in good health.

The chain is built from TRBV7-2 and TRBJ1-5; the D gene is possibly TRBD1 (5 bases). The CDR3 has 15 residues. Germline-derived CDR1 and CDR2 are SGHTA and FQGNSA. V gave up 2 bases and J gave up 6 bases, with 14 bases separating them. CDR3 nucleotides: TGTGCCAGCAGCTTAACGGGGGACGGGGTTCAGCCCCAGCATTTT. Its translation is CASSLTGDGVQPQHF.

This chain connects TRBV11-2 to TRBJ2-1; D is perhaps TRBD2 (5 bases). This CDR3 region has 13 residues. Germline V gives CDR1 SGHAT, CDR2 FQNNGV. With 8 bases removed from V and 0 bases from J, the gap between germline ends came to 8 bases. CDR3 residues: CASDRGSYNEQFF. The CDR3 nucleotides read TGTGCCAGCGACCGGGGCTCCTACAATGAGCAGTTCTTC.

V and J are TRBV18 and TRBJ1-2; TRBD1 is a possible D gene (6 bases). Germline loops: CDR1 KGHSH, CDR2 LQKENI. V lost 2 bases to trimming and J lost 6 bases, with 13 bases between them. This CDR3 has 14 residues. The CDR3 reads CASSPSAGANGYTF. In DNA form, the CDR3 reads TGTGCCAGCTCACCATCGGCGGGGGCGAATGGCTACACCTTC.

As concerns this clone: The sample carries other DNA sequences with the same CDR3. This chain connects TRBV30 to TRBJ1-1; D gene uncertain. The length of the CDR3 is 14 residues. Germline-derived CDR1 and CDR2 are GTSNPN and SVGIG (reference sequence). V was cut by 2 bases and J by 0 bases, with 10 bases left in between. The CDR3 protein is CAWSRAAMNTEAFF. CDR3 DNA sequence: TGTGCCTGGAGTAGGGCAGCTATGAACACTGAAGCTTTCTTT.

This rearrangement joins TRBV7-8 to TRBJ2-3; D not certain. The ends were cut back, 1 base at V and 4 bases at J, with 6 bases in the middle. CDR3 size: 13 residues. The germline V gene has CDR1 SGHVS and CDR2 FQNEAQ. CDR3: CASSLGAPDTQYF. Here the CDR3 DNA reads TGTGCCAGCAGCTTAGGGGCCCCAGATACGCAGTATTTT.

As for this clone: At one boundary the junction diverges from the germline segment, which might be a read error. The chain uses TRBV20-1 and TRBJ1-1, with unresolved D. The CDR3 is made up of 10 amino acids. Germline CDR1 reads DFQATT; CDR2 reads SNEGSKA (reference sequence). CDR3 nucleotides: TGCAGTTCTAGCTTCACTGAAGCTTTCTTT. This encodes CSSSFTEAFF.

CDR3: CASSLTGGAKSPLHF. The DNA for the CDR3 is TGTGCCAGCAGTTTGACAGGGGGCGCCAAGTCACCCCTCCACTTT. V and J are TRBV27 and TRBJ1-6, with TRBD1 identical over 10 bases. The CDR3 length is 15 residues. V was pared by 3 bases and J by 10 bases, with 6 bases of the junction left unmatched. Germline loops: CDR1 MNHEY, CDR2 SMNVEV (reference sequence).

The chain couples TRBV28 to TRBJ1-5; D might be TRBD1 (5 bases). Germline V gene data show CDR1 as MDHEN and CDR2 as SYDVKM. Trimming pared 5 bases from V and 6 bases from J, leaving 14 bases between. This CDR3 contains 14 residues. The CDR3: CASSQNRDSQPQHF. The CDR3 region has the DNA TGTGCCAGCAGTCAAAACCGAGACAGTCAGCCCCAGCATTTT.

The V gene is TRBV18, the J gene TRBJ1-2; no firm D call. CDR1 is KGHSH, CDR2 LQKENI, per germline. The ends were cut back, 3 bases at V and 6 bases at J, with 11 bases in the middle. The CDR3 runs 13 residues. Here the CDR3 DNA reads TGTGCCAGCTCACCGTCGGGTTTCGATGGCTACACCTTC. It specifies CASSPSGFDGYTF. Complete variable domain (other parts from reference TRBV18 and TRBJ1-2): NAGVMQNPRHLVRRRGQEARLRCSPMKGHSHVYWYRQLPEEGLKFMVYLQKENIIDESGMPKERFSAEFPKEGPSILRIQQVVRGDSAAYFCASSPSGFDGYTFGSGTRLTVV.

CDR3 nucleotide sequence: TGTGCCAGCAGCGGGGGGACAGGGGGCAACTCACCCCTCCACTTT. Its protein is CASSGGTGGNSPLHF. The chain links TRBV3-1 (or the pseudogene TRBV3-2) to TRBJ1-6, with TRBD1 matching over 12 bases. V lost 5 bases and J lost 10; bases outside the gene matches: 6. The CDR3 covers 15 residues. Germline values: CDR1 LGHDT, CDR2 YNNKEL (reference sequence).

The CDR3 loop is CASSPGRTYEQYF. Here the CDR3 DNA reads TGTGCCAGCAGTCCCGGACGGACCTACGAGCAGTACTTC. The rearrangement joins TRBV27 to TRBJ2-7; D gene unclear. V was trimmed by 5 bases and J by 2 bases, leaving 10 bases between them. The germline V gene encodes CDR1 MNHEY and CDR2 SMNVEV (reference sequence). This CDR3 contains 13 residues.

This rearrangement joins TRBV9 to TRBJ2-7; 8 bases line up with TRBD2. The CDR3 contains 14 residues. Germline values: CDR1 SGDLS, CDR2 YYNGEE. V was pared by 0 bases and J by 7 bases, with 6 bases of the junction left unmatched. CDR3 in DNA: TGTGCCAGCAGCGTAGTCGGAGCGGGGGTGGAGCAGTACTTC. This sequence encodes CASSVVGAGVEQYF.

J is TRBJ1-5 and V is TRBV11-2; D is unresolved. This CDR3 contains 13 residues. Trimming stripped 4 bases from V and 5 bases from J, with 9 bases between. Looked up from germline, CDR1 is SGHAT and CDR2 is FQNNGV. This CDR3 is CASSYTDDQPQHF. The DNA of the CDR3 is TGTGCCAGCAGCTATACCGACGATCAGCCCCAGCATTTT.

V usage is TRBV2 and J usage is TRBJ1-5; TRBD1 agrees at 7 bases. Germline CDR1 and CDR2: SNHLY and FYNNEI. This CDR3 spans 13 amino acids. Trimming removed 6 bases from V and 7 bases from J; junction bases left unmatched: 6. As DNA, the CDR3 is TGTGCCAGCAGGAGACAGGGTGGACAGCCCCAGCATTTT. Amino acids: CASRRQGGQPQHF.